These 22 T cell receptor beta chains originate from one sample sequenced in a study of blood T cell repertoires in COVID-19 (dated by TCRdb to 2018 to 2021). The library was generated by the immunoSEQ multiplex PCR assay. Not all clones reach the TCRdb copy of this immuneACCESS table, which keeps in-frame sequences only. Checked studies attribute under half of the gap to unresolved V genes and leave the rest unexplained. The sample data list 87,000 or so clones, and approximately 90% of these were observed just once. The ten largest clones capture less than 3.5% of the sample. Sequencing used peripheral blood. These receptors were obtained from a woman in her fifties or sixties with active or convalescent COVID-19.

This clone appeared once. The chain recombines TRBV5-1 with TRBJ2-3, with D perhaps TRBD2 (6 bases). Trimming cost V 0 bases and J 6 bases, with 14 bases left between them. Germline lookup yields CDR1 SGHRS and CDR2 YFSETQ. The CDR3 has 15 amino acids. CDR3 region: CASSLVVAGRDTQYF. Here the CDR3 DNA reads TGCGCCAGCAGCTTGGTAGTGGCAGGGAGGGATACGCAGTATTTT.

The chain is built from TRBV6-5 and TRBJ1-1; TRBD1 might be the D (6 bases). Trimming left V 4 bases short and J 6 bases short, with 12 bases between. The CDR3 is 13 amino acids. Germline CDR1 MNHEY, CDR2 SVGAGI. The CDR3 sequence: CASSSYRASEAFF. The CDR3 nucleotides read TGTGCCAGCAGTTCCTACAGGGCCTCTGAAGCTTTCTTT.

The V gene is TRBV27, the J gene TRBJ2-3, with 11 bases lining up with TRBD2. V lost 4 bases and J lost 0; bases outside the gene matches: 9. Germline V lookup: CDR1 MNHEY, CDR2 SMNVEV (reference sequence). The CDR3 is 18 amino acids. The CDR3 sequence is CASSSKIAGGSSTDTQYF. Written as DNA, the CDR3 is TGTGCCAGCAGTTCAAAGATAGCGGGGGGGTCGAGCACAGATACGCAGTATTTT.

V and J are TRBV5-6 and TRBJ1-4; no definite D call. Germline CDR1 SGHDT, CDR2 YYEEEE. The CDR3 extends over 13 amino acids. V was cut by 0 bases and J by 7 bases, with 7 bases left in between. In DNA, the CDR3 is TGTGCCAGCAGCTTGGACCCCAGTGAAAAACTGTTTTTT. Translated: CASSLDPSEKLFF.

The CDR3 spells CASSPTIWEQFF. The CDR3 nucleotides read TGTGCCAGCAGTCCCACTATCTGGGAGCAGTTCTTC. The chain links TRBV12-3 or TRBV12-4 to TRBJ2-1, with D unclear. V shed 5 bases and J shed 10 bases, with 12 bases lying between them. CDR3 length equals 12 residues.

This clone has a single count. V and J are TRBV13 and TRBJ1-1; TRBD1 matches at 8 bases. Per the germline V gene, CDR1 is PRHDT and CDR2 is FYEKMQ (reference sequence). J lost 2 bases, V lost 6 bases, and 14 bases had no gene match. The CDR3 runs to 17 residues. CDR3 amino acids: CASRPSQGAKINTEAFF. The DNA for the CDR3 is TGTGCCAGCAGACCAAGCCAGGGGGCCAAAATAAACACTGAAGCTTTCTTT.

CDR3 sequence reads: CASSETRTGTRYKGYTF. The CDR3 nucleotides are TGTGCCAGCAGTGAAACCCGGACAGGGACTCGCTATAAAGGCTACACCTTC. This rearrangement joins TRBV6-1 to TRBJ1-2; 8 bases match TRBD1. The V segment lost 2 bases and the J segment 8 bases; nucleotides outside the gene matches: 16. CDR1 and CDR2 (germline): MNHNS, SASEGT. This CDR3 is built from 17 residues.

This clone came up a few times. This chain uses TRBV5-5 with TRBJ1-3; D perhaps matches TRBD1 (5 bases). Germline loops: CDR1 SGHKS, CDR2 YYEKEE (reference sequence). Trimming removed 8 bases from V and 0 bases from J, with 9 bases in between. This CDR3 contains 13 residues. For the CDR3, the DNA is TGTGCCAGTAGGACACTCTCTGGAAACACCATATATTTT. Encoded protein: CASRTLSGNTIYF.

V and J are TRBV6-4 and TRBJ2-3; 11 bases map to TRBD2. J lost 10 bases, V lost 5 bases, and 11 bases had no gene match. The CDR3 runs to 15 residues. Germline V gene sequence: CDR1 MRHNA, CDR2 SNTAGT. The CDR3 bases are TGTGCCAGCAGTAGCGGACTAGCGGGCGGGGGGGCGCAGTATTTT. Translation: CASSSGLAGGGAQYF.

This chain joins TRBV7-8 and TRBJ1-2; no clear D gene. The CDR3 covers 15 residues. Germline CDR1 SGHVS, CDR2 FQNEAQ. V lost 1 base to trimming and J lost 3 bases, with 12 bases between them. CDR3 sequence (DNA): TGTGCCAGCAGCTTAGAAGAGGGCAGTTACTATGGCTACACCTTC. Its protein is CASSLEEGSYYGYTF. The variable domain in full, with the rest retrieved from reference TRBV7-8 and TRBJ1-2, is GAGVSQSPRYKVAKRGQDVALRCDPISGHVSLFWYQQALGQGPEFLTYFQNEAQLDKSGLPSDRFFAERPEGSVSTLKIQRTQQEDSAVYLCASSLEEGSYYGYTFGSGTRLTVV.

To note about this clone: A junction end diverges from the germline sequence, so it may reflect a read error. CDR3 sequence: CVSSSLGAGSGNTIYF. The CDR3 DNA sequence: TGCGTCAGCAGCTCCCTTGGGGCTGGCTCTGGAAACACCATATATTTT. The rearrangement uses TRBV4-3 and TRBJ1-3; the D gene is possibly TRBD1 (5 bases). The CDR3 sequence is 16 residues long. The V gene's germline CDR1 is LGHNA and CDR2 YSLEER.

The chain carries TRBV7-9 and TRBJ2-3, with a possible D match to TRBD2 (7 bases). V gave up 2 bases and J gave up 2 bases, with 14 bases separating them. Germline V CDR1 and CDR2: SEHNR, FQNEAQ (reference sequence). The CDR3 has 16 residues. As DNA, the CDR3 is TGTGCCAGCAGCTTACCAGGCGGGGGCCCCACAGATACGCAGTATTTT. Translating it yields CASSLPGGGPTDTQYF.

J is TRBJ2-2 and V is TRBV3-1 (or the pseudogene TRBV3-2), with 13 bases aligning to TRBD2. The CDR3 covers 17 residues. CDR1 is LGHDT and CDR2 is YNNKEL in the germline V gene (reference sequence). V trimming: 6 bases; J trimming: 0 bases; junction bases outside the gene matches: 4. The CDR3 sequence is CASRRLAGGANTGELFF. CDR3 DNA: TGTGCCAGCAGACGACTAGCGGGGGGCGCGAACACCGGGGAGCTGTTTTTT.

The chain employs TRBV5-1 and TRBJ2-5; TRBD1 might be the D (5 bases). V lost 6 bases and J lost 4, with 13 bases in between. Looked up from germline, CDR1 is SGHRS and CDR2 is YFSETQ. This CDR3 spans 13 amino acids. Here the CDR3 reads CASTAGSGETQYF. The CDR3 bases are TGCGCCAGCACGGCAGGGTCTGGAGAGACCCAGTACTTC.

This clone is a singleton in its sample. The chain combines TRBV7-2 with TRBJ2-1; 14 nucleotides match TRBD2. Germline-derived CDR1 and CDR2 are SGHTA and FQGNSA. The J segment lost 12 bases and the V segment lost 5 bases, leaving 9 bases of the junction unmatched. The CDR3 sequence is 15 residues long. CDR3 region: CASSRTSGGTLMQFF. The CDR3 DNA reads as TGTGCCAGCAGCCGGACTAGCGGGGGGACGCTGATGCAGTTCTTC.

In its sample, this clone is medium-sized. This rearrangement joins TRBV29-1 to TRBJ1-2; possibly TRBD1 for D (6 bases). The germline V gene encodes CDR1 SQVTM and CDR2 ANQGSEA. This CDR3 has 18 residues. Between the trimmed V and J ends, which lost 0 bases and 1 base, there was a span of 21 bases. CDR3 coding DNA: TGCAGCGTTGAAGATTCTTCAGGGGCGTACGAACTTAACTATGGCTACACCTTC. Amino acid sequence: CSVEDSSGAYELNYGYTF. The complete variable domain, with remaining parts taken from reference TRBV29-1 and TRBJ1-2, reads SAVISQKPSRDICQRGTSLTIQCQVDSQVTMMFWYRQQPGQSLTLIATANQGSEATYESGFVIDKFPISRPNLTFSTLTVSNMSPEDSSIYLCSVEDSSGAYELNYGYTFGSGTRLTVV.

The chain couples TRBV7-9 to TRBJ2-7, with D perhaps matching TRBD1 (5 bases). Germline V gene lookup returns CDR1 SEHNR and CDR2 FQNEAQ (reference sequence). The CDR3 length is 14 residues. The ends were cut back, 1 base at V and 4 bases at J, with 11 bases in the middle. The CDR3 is CASSLGGSGYEQYF. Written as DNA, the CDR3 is TGTGCCAGCAGCTTAGGGGGTTCAGGGTACGAGCAGTACTTC. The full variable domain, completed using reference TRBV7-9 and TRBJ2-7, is DTGVSQNPRHKITKRGQNVTFRCDPISEHNRLYWYRQTLGQGPEFLTYFQNEAQLEKSRLLSDRFSAERPKGSFSTLEIQRTEQGDSAMYLCASSLGGSGYEQYFGPGTRLTVT.

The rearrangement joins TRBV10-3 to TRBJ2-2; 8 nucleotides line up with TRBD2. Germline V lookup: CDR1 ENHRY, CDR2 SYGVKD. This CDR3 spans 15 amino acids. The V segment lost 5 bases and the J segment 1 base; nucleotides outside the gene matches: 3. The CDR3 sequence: CAISNSGMNTGELFF. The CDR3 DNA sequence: TGTGCCATCAGTAATAGCGGGATGAACACCGGGGAGCTGTTTTTT.

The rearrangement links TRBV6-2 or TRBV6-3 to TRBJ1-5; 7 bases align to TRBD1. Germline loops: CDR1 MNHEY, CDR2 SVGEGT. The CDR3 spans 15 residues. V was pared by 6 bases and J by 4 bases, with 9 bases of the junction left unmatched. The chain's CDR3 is CASSWDSLVNQPQHF. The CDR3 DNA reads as TGTGCCAGCAGCTGGGACAGTTTAGTGAATCAGCCCCAGCATTTT.

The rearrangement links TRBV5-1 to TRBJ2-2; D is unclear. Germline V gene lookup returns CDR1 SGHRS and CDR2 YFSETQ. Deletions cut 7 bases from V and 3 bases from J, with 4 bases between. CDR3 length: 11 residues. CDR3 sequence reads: CASSDTGELFF. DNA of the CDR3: TGCGCCAGCTCGGACACCGGGGAGCTGTTTTTT.

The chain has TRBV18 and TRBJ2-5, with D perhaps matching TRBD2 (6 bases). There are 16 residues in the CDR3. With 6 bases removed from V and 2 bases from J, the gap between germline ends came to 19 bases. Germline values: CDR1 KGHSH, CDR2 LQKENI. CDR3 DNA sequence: TGTGCCAGCTCTCTTTCCTCCGCGGGGTATCAAGAGACCCAGTACTTC. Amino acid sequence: CASSLSSAGYQETQYF. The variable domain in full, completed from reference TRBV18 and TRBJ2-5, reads NAGVMQNPRHLVRRRGQEARLRCSPMKGHSHVYWYRQLPEEGLKFMVYLQKENIIDESGMPKERFSAEFPKEGPSILRIQQVVRGDSAAYFCASSLSSAGYQETQYFGPGTRLLVL.

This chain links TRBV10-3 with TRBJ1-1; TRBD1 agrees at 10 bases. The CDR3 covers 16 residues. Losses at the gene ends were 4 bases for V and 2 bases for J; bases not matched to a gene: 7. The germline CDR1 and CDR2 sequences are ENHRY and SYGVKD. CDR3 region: CAISVRTGGSNTEAFF. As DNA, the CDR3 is TGTGCCATCAGTGTCAGGACAGGGGGTTCCAACACTGAAGCTTTCTTT.